These T cell receptor beta chains were read from a single sample in a study of T cells and Merkel cell carcinoma outcomes. Sequencing used immunoSEQ multiplex PCR; TCRdb keeps in-frame clones, though not all of them. The sample holds some 2,000 clones, around 90% seen once. The sequencing input was tumor tissue from Merkel cell carcinoma. These receptors were collected from a human donor with Merkel cell carcinoma. CDR3s include the opening cysteine and the closing phenylalanine or tryptophan. A D gene is named only where the DNA matches it firmly. Where a row states a size, it is once, few, many or the class of an expanded clone; other rows omit it.

V: TRBV11-2
J: TRBJ2-7
size: .
D: .
DNA: TGTGCCAGCAGCCCCGGGGCTAGCCCGCAGGAGCAGTACTTC
CDR3: CASSPGASPQEQYF

V: TRBV7-2
J: TRBJ2-1
size: .
D: TRBD2
DNA: TGTGCCAGCAGCTTTCTAGCGGGAGCGTTGTTCTTC
CDR3: CASSFLAGALFF

V: TRBV19
J: TRBJ2-1
size: .
D: TRBD2
DNA: TGTGCCAGTAGTTCCGGGACTAGCGGCGACAATGAGCAGTTCTTC
CDR3: CASSSGTSGDNEQFF

V: TRBV7-2
J: TRBJ2-3
size: .
D: .
DNA: TGTGCCAGCAGCTTAGGAACCGCTTCTTGGGATACGCAGTATTTT
CDR3: CASSLGTASWDTQYF

V: TRBV11-3
J: TRBJ1-1
size: .
D: TRBD1
DNA: TGTGCCAGCAGCTTAAGGGGGGACAGGGGCGCGACTGAAGCTTTCTTT
CDR3: CASSLRGDRGATEAFF

V: TRBV11-2
J: TRBJ2-7
size: .
D: .
DNA: TGTGCCAGCAACCCAGGGATTATCTACGAGCAGTACTTC
CDR3: CASNPGIIYEQYF

V: TRBV5-1
J: TRBJ2-7
size: .
D: .
DNA: TGCGCCAGCAGCTTGGGGGAATACGAGCAGTACTTC
CDR3: CASSLGEYEQYF

V: TRBV6-1
J: TRBJ1-2
size: .
D: .
DNA: TGTGCCAGCAGTGAAGCCATAGGCCTTTTGTTCTATGGCTACACCTTC
CDR3: CASSEAIGLLFYGYTF

V: TRBV27
J: TRBJ2-7
size: .
D: TRBD2
DNA: TGTGCCAGCAGTTTATCGGCGGGGGGGCACTTCGAGCAGTACTTC
CDR3: CASSLSAGGHFEQYF

V: TRBV27
J: TRBJ2-2
size: .
D: .
DNA: TGTGCCAGCAGTTTAAACACCGGGGAGCTGTTTTTT
CDR3: CASSLNTGELFF

V: TRBV29-1
J: TRBJ2-7
size: .
D: .
DNA: TGCAGCGTTGAAGTCTTCGGAGCCGAGCAGTACTTC
CDR3: CSVEVFGAEQYF

V: TRBV9
J: TRBJ2-1
size: .
D: .
DNA: TGTGCCACCACACAAAGCTGGGCTGAGCAGTTCTTC
CDR3: CATTQSWAEQFF

V: TRBV29-1
J: TRBJ2-7
size: few
D: TRBD2
DNA: TGCAGCGCCGACGGGACTAGCGGGAGGGGGTCCTACGAGCAGTACTTC
CDR3: CSADGTSGRGSYEQYF

V: TRBV7-9
J: TRBJ1-1
size: .
D: .
DNA: TGTGCCAGCAGCTTATTAAGGTCGCGCTCTGAAGCTTTCTTT
CDR3: CASSLLRSRSEAFF

V: TRBV6-5
J: TRBJ1-1
size: once
D: TRBD1
DNA: TGTGCCAGCAGGAAGAACAGGGGAAACACTGAAGCTTTCTTT
CDR3: CASRKNRGNTEAFF

V: TRBV27
J: TRBJ2-3
size: .
D: TRBD2
DNA: TGTGCCAGCAGTCCCCAGGGACTAGCCACAGATACGCAGTATTTT
CDR3: CASSPQGLATDTQYF

V: TRBV9
J: TRBJ2-1
size: .
D: .
DNA: TGTGCCAGCAGCGTTATAGGTCCCGAGCAGTTCTTC
CDR3: CASSVIGPEQFF

V: TRBV25-1
J: TRBJ2-3
size: .
D: TRBD2
DNA: TGTGCCAGCCGGACTAGCACATATACGCAGTATTTT
CDR3: CASRTSTYTQYF